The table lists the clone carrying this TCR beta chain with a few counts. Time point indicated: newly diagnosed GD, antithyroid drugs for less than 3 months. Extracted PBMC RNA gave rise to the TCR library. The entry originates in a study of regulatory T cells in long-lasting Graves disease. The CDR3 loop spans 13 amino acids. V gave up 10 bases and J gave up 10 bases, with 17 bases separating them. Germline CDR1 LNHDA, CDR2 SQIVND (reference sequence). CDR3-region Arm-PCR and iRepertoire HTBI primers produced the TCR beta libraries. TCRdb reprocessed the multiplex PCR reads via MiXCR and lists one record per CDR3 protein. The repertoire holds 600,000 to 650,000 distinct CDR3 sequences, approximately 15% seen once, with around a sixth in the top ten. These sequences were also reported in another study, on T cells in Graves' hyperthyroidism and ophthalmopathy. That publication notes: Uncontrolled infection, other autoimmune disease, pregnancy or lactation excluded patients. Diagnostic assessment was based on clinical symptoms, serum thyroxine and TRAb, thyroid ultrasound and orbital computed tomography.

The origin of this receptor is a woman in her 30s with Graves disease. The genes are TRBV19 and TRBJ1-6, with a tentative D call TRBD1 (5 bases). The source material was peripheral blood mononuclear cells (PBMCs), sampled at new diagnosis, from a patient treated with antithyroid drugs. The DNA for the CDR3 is TGTGCCACGTCTCGTGGACACCTATCACCCCTCCACTTT. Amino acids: CATSRGHLSPLHF.